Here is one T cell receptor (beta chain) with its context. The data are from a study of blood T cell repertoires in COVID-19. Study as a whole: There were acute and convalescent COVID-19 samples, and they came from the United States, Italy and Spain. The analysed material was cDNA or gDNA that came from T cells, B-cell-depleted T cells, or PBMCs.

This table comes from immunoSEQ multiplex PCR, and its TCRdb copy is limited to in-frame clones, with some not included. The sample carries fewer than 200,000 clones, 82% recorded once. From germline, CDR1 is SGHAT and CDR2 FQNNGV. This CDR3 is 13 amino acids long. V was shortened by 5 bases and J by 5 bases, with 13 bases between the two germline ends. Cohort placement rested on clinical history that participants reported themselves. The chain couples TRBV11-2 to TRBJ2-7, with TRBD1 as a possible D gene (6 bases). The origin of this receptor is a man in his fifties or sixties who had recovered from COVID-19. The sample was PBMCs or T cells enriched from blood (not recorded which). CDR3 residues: CASSLGGQNEQYF. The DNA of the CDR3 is TGTGCCAGCAGCCTTGGTGGACAGAACGAGCAGTACTTC.